This T cell receptor (beta chain) comes out of a study of shared clonotypes between healthy human individuals. Naivety among CD8 cells was defined by CD45RO negativity and positive CCR7 selection, thereby excluding terminally differentiated effector memory CD45RA+ cells. Data came from immunoSEQ multiplex PCR; TCRdb stores just in-frame clones and leaves some out. The data contain roughly 890,000 clones, 85% to 95% of them singletons. V dropped 6 bases and J dropped 6 bases, with 18 bases sitting between them. The CDR3 contains 14 residues. Germline CDR1 reads MNHNY; CDR2 reads SVGAGI (reference sequence).

Sequencing input: naive CD8+ T cells sorted from blood. This clonotype originated in a man aged 30 to 39 in good health. The chain combines TRBV6-6 with TRBJ2-7, with D perhaps TRBD1 (6 bases). DNA for the CDR3: TGTGCCAGCAGCCAGGACAGATTGGCTGGCGAGCAGTACTTC. Translation: CASSQDRLAGEQYF.